This paragraph covers one TCR beta chain sequence. Tens of thousands of T cell genomes, or around 300 ng DNA, went into replicate PCRs of unsorted PBMC. The team ran DNA from unsorted PBMCs on ten immunoSEQ deep assay plates for sequencing. Repertoires were generated with immunoSEQ multiplex PCR, while TCRdb's copy carries only in-frame clones and drops some. The sample has about half a million clones, around 80% seen once. The data were obtained in a study of shared clonotypes between healthy human individuals. Background on the study: Samples came from a couple of female and a few male donors aged 18 to 49.

Material: PBMCs. This TCR was recovered from a woman in her thirties or forties in good health. Some clones in this sample may be carry-over from other donors' samples.

For the CDR3, the DNA is TGTGCCAGCAGCTTAAATGTACAGGGGGCTGAAGCTTTCTTT. Translating gives CASSLNVQGAEAFF. The chain uses TRBV7-3 and TRBJ1-1; TRBD1 agrees at 8 bases. The CDR3 is 14 amino acids. The V segment lost 1 base and the J segment 6 bases; nucleotides outside the gene matches: 4. Germline V gene data show CDR1 as SGHTA and CDR2 as FQGTGA.